This is a list of T cell receptor beta chains from one sample in a study of cytomegalovirus exposure and HLA in healthy donors. Clones were read by immunoSEQ multiplex PCR, and TCRdb kept only the in-frame ones, dropping some. Of about 160,000 clones detected, around four fifths appear once; the ten largest clones hold 1%. The sequencing input was PBMCs. These receptors came from a woman aged 45 to 65 in good health and CMV-seropositive. The CDR3 runs from the conserved cysteine through the conserved F or W. Fields, in order: V gene, D gene, clone size, J gene, CDR3 protein, CDR3 DNA. The D gene is left open where the match is weak. Size is stated for part of the rows, as once, few or many counts, or as a class when the clone is expanded.

TRBV4-2	TRBD1	NA	TRBJ1-4	CASSTGTGGSLDEKLFF	TGTGCCAGCAGCACCGGGACAGGGGGCTCCTTGGATGAAAAACTGTTTTTT
TRBV11-1	NA	once	TRBJ1-2	CASSHETDGGYTF	TGTGCCAGCAGTCATGAGACAGATGGTGGCTACACCTTC
TRBV7-2	TRBD2	NA	TRBJ2-3	CASSLGLAHTDTQYF	TGTGCCAGCAGCTTAGGACTAGCTCACACAGATACGCAGTATTTT
TRBV7-9	NA	once	TRBJ2-3	CASSLGGTDTQYF	TGTGCCAGCAGCTTGGGCGGGACAGATACGCAGTATTTT
TRBV18	NA	NA	TRBJ2-7	CASSPPSAGPYEQYF	TGTGCCAGCTCACCTCCCTCGGCAGGTCCCTACGAGCAGTACTTC
TRBV27	TRBD1	few	TRBJ1-1	CASSFRQGRGTEAFF	TGTGCCAGCAGTTTCCGACAGGGTAGAGGGACTGAAGCTTTCTTT
TRBV28	NA	NA	TRBJ1-3	CASILAGPGARSGNTIYF	TGTGCCAGCATACTGGCAGGTCCAGGGGCCCGCTCTGGAAACACCATATATTTT
TRBV9	NA	NA	TRBJ2-5	CASSKGGETQYF	TGTGCCTCTTCCAAGGGAGGCGAGACCCAGTACTTC
TRBV29-1	NA	NA	TRBJ1-2	CSLRSPRGYTF	TGCAGCCTCCGCTCTCCCCGGGGCTACACCTTC
TRBV7-2	TRBD1	NA	TRBJ2-5	CASSFYLDRGETQYF	TGTGCCAGCAGCTTCTATCTAGACAGGGGGGAGACCCAGTACTTC
TRBV7-3	NA	NA	TRBJ2-1	CASSFSGLPNEQFF	TGTGCCAGCAGCTTCTCTGGGCTTCCTAATGAGCAGTTCTTC
TRBV6-4	TRBD1	NA	TRBJ2-1	CASKRDRDVGEQFF	TGTGCCAGCAAACGGGACAGGGATGTGGGAGAGCAGTTCTTC
TRBV5-6	NA	few	TRBJ2-7	CASSLRVTSYEQYF	TGTGCCAGCAGCTTGAGGGTGACTAGCTACGAGCAGTACTTC
TRBV7-2	NA	NA	TRBJ1-1	CASSLDRNTEAFF	TGTGCCAGCAGCTTAGACAGGAACACTGAAGCTTTCTTT
TRBV18	TRBD1	few	TRBJ1-1	CASSPEGQMNTEAFF	TGTGCCAGCTCACCAGAGGGACAGATGAACACTGAAGCTTTCTTT
TRBV2	NA	NA	TRBJ1-6	CASRGVVTNSPLHF	TGTGCCTCCCGGGGGGTGGTAACTAATTCACCCCTCCACTTT
TRBV6-4	NA	NA	TRBJ2-6	CASSDFSSGANVLTF	TGTGCCAGCAGTGACTTTAGCTCTGGGGCCAACGTCCTGACTTTC
TRBV6-5	NA	few	TRBJ1-2	CASSSQGERKGYTF	TGTGCCAGCAGTTCACAGGGCGAGAGAAAAGGCTACACCTTC
TRBV10-3	NA	NA	TRBJ2-3	CAISESSYTQYF	TGTGCCATCAGTGAGAGCTCTTATACGCAGTATTTT
TRBV7-8	NA	NA	TRBJ2-5	CASSPRTAVTQYF	TGTGCCAGCAGCCCCAGGACAGCCGTGACCCAGTACTTC
TRBV6-1	NA	NA	TRBJ2-3	CASSEETVTSTDTQYF	TGTGCCAGCAGTGAAGAAACGGTGACTAGCACAGATACGCAGTATTTT
TRBV2	TRBD1	NA	TRBJ1-4	CASRTRAGGHEKLFF	TGTGCCAGCAGGACGAGGGCAGGGGGCCATGAAAAACTGTTTTTT
TRBV27	TRBD1	once	TRBJ1-1	CASSDPTGAPFF	TGTGCCAGCAGCGACCCGACAGGGGCGCCTTTCTTT
TRBV7-8	TRBD1	NA	TRBJ1-2	CASSYSPGGQGAWGYTF	TGTGCCAGCAGCTATTCGCCGGGGGGACAGGGGGCGTGGGGCTACACCTTC
TRBV15	TRBD2	once	TRBJ2-1	CATSRGGTRGDEQFF	TGTGCCACCAGCAGAGGAGGGACTAGGGGGGATGAGCAGTTCTTC
TRBV25-1	NA	once	TRBJ1-4	CASSDWLNEKLFF	TGTGCCAGCAGTGATTGGCTTAATGAAAAACTGTTTTTT
TRBV5-1	TRBD2	NA	TRBJ2-5	CASSPGLAGPETQYF	TGCGCCAGCAGCCCGGGACTAGCGGGACCGGAGACTCAGTACTTC
TRBV28	TRBD1	NA	TRBJ1-5	CASSYGQAYSNQPQHF	TGTGCCAGCAGTTATGGACAGGCATATAGCAATCAGCCCCAGCATTTT
TRBV7-2	TRBD1	once	TRBJ2-7	CASSPQGEYYEQYF	TGTGCCAGCAGCCCGCAGGGGGAGTACTACGAGCAGTACTTC
TRBV19	NA	NA	TRBJ1-5	CASSIRGGGYNQPQHF	TGTGCCAGTAGTATACGGGGCGGGGGGTACAATCAGCCCCAGCATTTT
TRBV7-9	TRBD1	NA	TRBJ2-2	CASSRTGFGELFF	TGTGCCAGCAGCCGGACAGGGTTCGGGGAGCTGTTTTTT
TRBV11-3	TRBD1	few	TRBJ2-2	CASSPQGVGELFF	TGTGCCAGCAGCCCCCAGGGGGTCGGGGAGCTGTTTTTT
TRBV2	NA	NA	TRBJ2-7	CASDPGRNEQYF	TGTGCCAGTGACCCGGGGAGGAACGAGCAGTACTTC
TRBV7-9	NA	NA	TRBJ1-6	CASGPGGTLHF	TGTGCCAGCGGGCCTGGGGGCACCCTCCACTTT
TRBV7-9	NA	few	TRBJ1-2	CSSSFSEYGYTF	TGTTCCAGCAGCTTCTCCGAGTATGGCTACACCTTC
TRBV29-1	NA	NA	TRBJ1-3	CSVRMSSGNTIYF	TGCAGCGTTAGAATGAGCTCTGGAAACACCATATATTTT
TRBV18	NA	NA	TRBJ1-5	CASSPDSYSNQPQHF	TGTGCCAGCTCACCGGACAGTTATAGCAATCAGCCCCAGCATTTT
TRBV29-1	TRBD2	NA	TRBJ2-1	CSVDNVSGGYNEQFF	TGCAGCGTTGATAATGTTAGCGGGGGTTACAATGAGCAGTTCTTC
TRBV7-6	NA	NA	TRBJ2-1	CASSRQLGSDYNEQFF	TGTGCCAGCAGCAGACAACTAGGGAGCGACTACAATGAGCAGTTCTTC
TRBV19	NA	NA	TRBJ1-5	CASSIFAGYQPQHF	TGTGCCAGTAGTATTTTCGCAGGTTATCAGCCCCAGCATTTT
TRBV14	NA	NA	TRBJ2-7	CASSQSGYEQYF	TGTGCCAGCAGCCAATCGGGGTACGAGCAGTACTTC
TRBV27	TRBD1	NA	TRBJ2-5	CASRTGETQYF	TGTGCCAGCAGGACAGGGGAGACCCAGTACTTC
TRBV10-3	NA	NA	TRBJ2-7	CAISELYEQYF	TGTGCCATCAGTGAGTTATACGAGCAGTACTTC
TRBV18	TRBD1	NA	TRBJ1-1	CASSPPGQGMVNTEAFF	TGTGCCAGCTCACCACCTGGACAGGGGATGGTGAACACTGAAGCTTTCTTT
TRBV28	NA	NA	TRBJ1-1	CASRYSTEAFF	TGTGCCAGCAGATATAGCACTGAAGCTTTCTTT
TRBV28	NA	NA	TRBJ1-1	CASSPGWPPRGYTEAFF	TGTGCCAGCAGTCCAGGATGGCCCCCTAGAGGGTACACTGAAGCTTTCTTT
TRBV9	NA	NA	TRBJ1-2	CASSPQVIKNYGYTF	TGTGCCAGCAGCCCTCAGGTTATAAAGAACTATGGCTACACCTTC
TRBV4-2	NA	NA	TRBJ1-2	CASSQDTGSDYGYTF	TGTGCCAGCAGCCAAGACACAGGATCGGACTATGGCTACACCTTC
TRBV30	NA	NA	TRBJ2-5	CAWSPNQETQYF	TGTGCCTGGTCCCCCAACCAAGAGACCCAGTACTTC
TRBV28	NA	NA	TRBJ2-2	CASSLPTGLDTGELFF	TGTGCCAGCAGTTTGCCCACAGGGTTGGACACCGGGGAGCTGTTTTTT
TRBV7-2	NA	few	TRBJ1-1	CASSLGLANTEAFF	TGTGCCAGCAGCTTAGGTTTGGCGAACACTGAAGCTTTCTTT
TRBV5-1	NA	few	TRBJ1-1	CASSLLYNMNTEAFF	TGCGCCAGCAGCTTGCTGTACAACATGAACACTGAAGCTTTCTTT
TRBV28	TRBD1	NA	TRBJ1-3	CASSPPRQGQGNTIYF	TGTGCCAGCAGTCCACCCCGACAGGGGCAAGGAAACACCATATATTTT
TRBV29-1	NA	NA	TRBJ1-3	CSVEDRSGSSGNTIYF	TGCAGCGTTGAAGATCGATCGGGGAGCTCTGGAAACACCATATATTTT
TRBV29-1	TRBD2	NA	TRBJ2-7	CSVLLPGLAASHEQYF	TGCAGCGTCCTCCTCCCCGGCCTAGCGGCCTCCCACGAGCAGTACTTC